Given below is one T cell receptor beta chain in context. Antigen unknown. This sample was included in a study of T cells after yellow fever vaccination. Study context: Researchers used SMART-Seq v4 Ultra Low Input to prepare fractions that had low cell numbers. Study findings and constraints: FACS-sorted repertoires might harbor abundant contaminating clonotypes from the bulk population.

By 5'RACE template switching, TCR cDNA was produced, with a universal primer site and UMIs added in the process. TCRdb recomputed calls from the 5' RACE reads with MiXCR, one row per CDR3 protein. The sample records some 220,000 distinct CDR3 sequences, about 3% being singletons. This clonotype was obtained from a young man who received the YFV17D yellow fever vaccine. Sequenced here: CD4+ T cells sorted from PBMCs, sampled 10 days after the yellow fever booster vaccination.

CDR3: CASDQGAGQETQYF. Written as DNA, the CDR3 is TGTGCCAGCGATCAGGGTGCTGGGCAAGAGACCCAGTACTTC. V usage is TRBV19 and J usage is TRBJ2-5; D possibly corresponds to TRBD1 (5 bases). The CDR3 sequence is 14 residues long. Between the trimmed V and J ends, which lost 9 bases and 2 bases, there was a span of 16 bases. Germline V gene sequence: CDR1 LNHDA, CDR2 SQIVND (reference sequence).